A single TCR beta chain is shown here with its context. This entry belongs to a study of T cell repertoires in cytomegalovirus infection. Study summary: Both CMV infection and a matching HLA type were indicated by public TCR beta signatures.

TCRdb passed the reads through MiXCR, listing each CDR3 protein once. The sample has about 600,000 distinct CDR3 sequences, approximately 24% seen once. V lost 9 bases to trimming and J lost 6 bases, with 14 bases between them. Germline V CDR1 and CDR2: LNHDA, SQIVND (reference sequence). This CDR3 has 12 residues. The genes are TRBV19 and TRBJ1-1, with D uncertain. The receptor's source is a human donor in good health (CMV status not recorded). Some clones in this sample may be carry-over from other donors' samples. The sample consisted of CD8+ T cells from PBMCs. Here the CDR3 reads CASKKRGSEAFF. CDR3 nucleotide sequence: TGTGCCAGCAAAAAAAGAGGTTCTGAAGCTTTCTTT.